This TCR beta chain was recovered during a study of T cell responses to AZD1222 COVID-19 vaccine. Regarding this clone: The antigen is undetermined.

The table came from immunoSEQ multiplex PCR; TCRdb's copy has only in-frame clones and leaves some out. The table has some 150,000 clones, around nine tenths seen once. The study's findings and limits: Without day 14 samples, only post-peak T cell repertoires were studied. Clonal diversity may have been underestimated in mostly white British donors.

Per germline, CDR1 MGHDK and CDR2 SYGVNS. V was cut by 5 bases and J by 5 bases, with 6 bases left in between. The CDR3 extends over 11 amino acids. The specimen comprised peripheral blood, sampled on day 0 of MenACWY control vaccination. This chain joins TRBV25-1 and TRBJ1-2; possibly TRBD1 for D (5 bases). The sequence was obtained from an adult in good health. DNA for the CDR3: TGTGCCAGCAGTCAGGGATATGGCTACACCTTC. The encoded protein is CASSQGYGYTF.